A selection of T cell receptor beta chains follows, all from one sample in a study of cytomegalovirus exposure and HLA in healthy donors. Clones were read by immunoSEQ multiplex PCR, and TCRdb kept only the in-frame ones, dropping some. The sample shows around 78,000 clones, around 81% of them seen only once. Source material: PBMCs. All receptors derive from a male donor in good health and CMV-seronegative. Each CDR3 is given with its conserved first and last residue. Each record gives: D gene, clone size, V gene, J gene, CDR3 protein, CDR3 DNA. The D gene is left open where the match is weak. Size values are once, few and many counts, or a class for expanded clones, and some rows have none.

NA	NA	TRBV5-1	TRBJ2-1	CASSLAGSSYNEQFF	TGCGCCAGCAGCTTGGCCGGGTCCTCCTACAATGAGCAGTTCTTC
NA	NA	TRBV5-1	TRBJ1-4	CASSPRQATNEKLFF	TGCGCCAGCAGCCCAAGACAAGCAACTAATGAAAAACTGTTTTTT
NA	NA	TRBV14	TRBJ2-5	CASSQLAGGPQETQYF	TGTGCCAGCAGCCAACTGGCAGGGGGGCCCCAAGAGACCCAGTACTTC
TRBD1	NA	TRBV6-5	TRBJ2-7	CASSLTGTGGPYEQYF	TGTGCCAGCAGTTTAACCGGGACAGGGGGCCCATACGAGCAGTACTTC
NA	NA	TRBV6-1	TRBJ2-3	CASTWGTPTDTQYF	TGTGCCAGCACCTGGGGGACACCCACAGATACACAGTATTTT
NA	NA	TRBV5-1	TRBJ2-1	CASSLVVSGQGINEQFF	TGCGCCAGCAGCTTGGTCGTCTCTGGTCAGGGAATAAATGAGCAGTTCTTC
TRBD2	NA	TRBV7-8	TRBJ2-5	CASSPTSGRSSETQYF	TGTGCCAGCAGCCCGACTAGCGGGAGGTCGTCAGAGACCCAGTACTTC
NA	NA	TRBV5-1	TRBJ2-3	CASSPQGGAVATQYF	TGCGCCAGCAGCCCTCAGGGAGGAGCAGTTGCTACGCAGTATTTT
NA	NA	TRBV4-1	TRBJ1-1	CASSHSSGRFNAEAFF	TGCGCCAGCAGCCACTCAAGCGGGCGATTTAACGCTGAAGCTTTCTTT
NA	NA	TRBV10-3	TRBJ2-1	CAISAGQGGPNEQFF	TGTGCCATCAGTGCCGGGCAGGGAGGTCCGAATGAGCAGTTCTTC
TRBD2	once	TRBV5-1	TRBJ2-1	CASSVTGTSGRSNNEQFF	TGCGCCAGCAGCGTAACCGGGACTAGCGGGAGGAGTAACAATGAGCAGTTCTTC
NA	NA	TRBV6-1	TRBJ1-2	CASSENRDGYTF	TGTGCCAGCAGCGAAAACAGGGATGGCTACACCTTC
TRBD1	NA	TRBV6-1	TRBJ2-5	CAVPPTGGRETQYF	TGTGCCGTACCGCCAACAGGGGGACGGGAGACCCAGTACTTC
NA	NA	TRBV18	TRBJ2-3	CASSPERVLPDTQYF	TGTGCCAGCTCACCGGAGCGGGTCCTTCCAGATACGCAGTATTTT
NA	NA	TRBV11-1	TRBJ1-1	CASSLFRGGTEAFF	TGTGCCAGCAGCTTATTTCGGGGGGGCACTGAAGCTTTCTTT
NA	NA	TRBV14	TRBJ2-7	CASSQQRGEQYF	TGTGCCAGCAGCCAACAAAGGGGCGAGCAGTACTTC
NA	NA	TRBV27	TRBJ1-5	CASSPLWSGYNSNQPQHF	TGTGCCAGCAGTCCCCTTTGGTCAGGATATAATAGCAATCAGCCCCAGCATTTT
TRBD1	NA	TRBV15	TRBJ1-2	CATSRGQGAGYGYTF	TGTGCCACCAGCAGAGGACAGGGGGCGGGCTATGGCTACACCTTC
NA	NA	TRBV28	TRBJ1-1	CASSLTGPMNTEAFF	TGTGCCAGCAGCCTGACAGGTCCGATGAACACTGAAGCTTTCTTT
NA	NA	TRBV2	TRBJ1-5	CASRWGRESNQPQHF	TGTGCCAGCAGATGGGGCAGGGAATCAAATCAGCCCCAGCATTTT
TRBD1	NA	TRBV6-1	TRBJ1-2	CASPGGLGQGGGYTF	TGTGCCAGCCCTGGAGGTCTGGGACAGGGGGGCGGCTACACCTTC
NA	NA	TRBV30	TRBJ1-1	CAWSRAGRYTEAFF	TGTGCCTGGAGCCGGGCGGGTCGGTACACTGAAGCTTTCTTT
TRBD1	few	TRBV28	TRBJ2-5	CASSLQMDRGTQYF	TGTGCCAGCAGTTTACAGATGGACAGGGGGACCCAGTACTTC
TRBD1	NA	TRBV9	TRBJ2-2	CASSAHRGNTGELFF	TGTGCCAGCAGCGCCCACAGGGGAAACACCGGGGAGCTGTTTTTT
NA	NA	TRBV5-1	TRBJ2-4	CASSEIRGGGSNIQYF	TGCGCCAGCAGCGAAATACGTGGTGGAGGGTCAAACATTCAGTACTTC
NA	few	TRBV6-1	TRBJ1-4	CASTPGHANEKLFF	TGTGCCAGCACCCCGGGACACGCTAATGAAAAACTGTTTTTT
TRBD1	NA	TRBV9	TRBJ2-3	CASMQGALGDTQYF	TGTGCCAGCATGCAGGGGGCATTGGGAGATACGCAGTATTTT
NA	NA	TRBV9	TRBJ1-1	CASSARLTSPEAFF	TGTGCCAGCAGCGCGAGACTGACGAGTCCGGAAGCTTTCTTT
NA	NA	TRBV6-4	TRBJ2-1	CASSVGVNSYNEQFF	TGTGCCAGCAGTGTCGGGGTAAACTCCTACAATGAGCAGTTCTTC
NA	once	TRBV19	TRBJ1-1	CASSSVGVGGRTEAFF	TGTGCCAGTAGTTCCGTGGGGGTGGGGGGACGGACTGAAGCTTTCTTT
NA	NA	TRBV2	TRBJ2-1	CASSVPRRMRNEQFF	TGTGCCAGCAGTGTGCCGAGGAGGATGAGGAATGAGCAGTTCTTC